This T cell receptor (beta chain) is drawn from a study of healthy donors' naive CD4 and CD8 T cells. CD4+CD8-CD45RO-CD45RA+ cells were naive CD4+; CD8+CD4-CD45RA+CD27bright cells were naive CD8+. Broader study findings: Negatively charged CDR3s marked CD8+ lineage; positively charged CDR3s marked CD4+ lineage. Around 13% of CD4/CD8 propensity variance appeared explained by V, J and CDR3 charge.

About this clonotype itself: Its antigen is currently unknown.

In germline, CDR1 is SQVTM, CDR2 ANQGSEA. The junction had 6 bases not matched to a gene; V was cut back by 7 bases and J by 3 bases. This CDR3 has 12 amino acids. A linear amplification protocol produced the TCR libraries from roughly 0.5 ug of total RNA. Via MiXCR, TCRdb re-called the reads, giving one row per CDR3 protein. Of about 180,000 distinct CDR3 sequences listed, around 80% are singletons. This receptor was identified in a pool of human donors in good health; the sample pools cells from several healthy donors. Sequences were obtained from naive CD4+ and CD8+ T cells sorted from blood, pooled from several donors. The chain uses TRBV29-1 and TRBJ2-7, with TRBD1 matching over 7 bases. CDR3 bases: TGCAGCGCCGGACAGGCAGACTACGAGCAGTACTTC. Amino acids: CSAGQADYEQYF.